The clone carrying this T cell receptor beta chain has at least ten counts. Its cognate antigen is unknown. V lost 1 base to trimming and J lost 2 bases, with 5 bases between them. Looked up from germline, CDR1 is SEHNR and CDR2 is FQNEAQ (reference sequence). The CDR3 is 13 residues long. Each sample yielded at least 6 million isolated PBMCs. Sample-barcoded 5' priming and a J-beta primer mix drove a second PCR of roughly 6 to 12 cycles. TCRdb re-called the 5' RACE reads through MiXCR, storing one row per CDR3 protein. The table has 1,500,000 or so distinct CDR3 sequences, roughly 43% seen once. This record comes from a study of blood T cells in healthy people across ages. The study's findings and limits: In older individuals, TCR beta diversity per million T cells was lower, falling roughly linearly with age. Strong correlation existed between TCR beta diversity and naive T cell percentage.

Input material: blood. The source is a woman aged 18-35 years in good health. The V call is TRBV7-9, the J call TRBJ2-5; no firm D call. The CDR3 sequence: CASSLVQQETQYF. The CDR3 region has the DNA TGTGCCAGCAGCTTAGTACAGCAAGAGACCCAGTACTTC.